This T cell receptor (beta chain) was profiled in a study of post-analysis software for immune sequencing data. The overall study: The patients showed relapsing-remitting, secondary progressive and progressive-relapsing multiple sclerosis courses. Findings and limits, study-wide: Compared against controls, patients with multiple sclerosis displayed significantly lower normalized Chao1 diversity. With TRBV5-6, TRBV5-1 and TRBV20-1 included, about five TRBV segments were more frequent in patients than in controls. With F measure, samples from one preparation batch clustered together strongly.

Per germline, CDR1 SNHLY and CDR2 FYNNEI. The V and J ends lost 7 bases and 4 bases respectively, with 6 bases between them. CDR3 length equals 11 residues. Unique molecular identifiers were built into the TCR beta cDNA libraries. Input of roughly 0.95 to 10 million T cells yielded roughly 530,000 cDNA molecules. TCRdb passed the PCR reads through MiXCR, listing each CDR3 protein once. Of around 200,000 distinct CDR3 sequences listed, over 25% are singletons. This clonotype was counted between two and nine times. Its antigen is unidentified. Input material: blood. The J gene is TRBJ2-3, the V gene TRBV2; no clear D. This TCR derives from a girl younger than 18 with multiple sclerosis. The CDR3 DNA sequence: TGTGCCAGCAAGTTCGCAGATACGCAGTATTTT. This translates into CASKFADTQYF.